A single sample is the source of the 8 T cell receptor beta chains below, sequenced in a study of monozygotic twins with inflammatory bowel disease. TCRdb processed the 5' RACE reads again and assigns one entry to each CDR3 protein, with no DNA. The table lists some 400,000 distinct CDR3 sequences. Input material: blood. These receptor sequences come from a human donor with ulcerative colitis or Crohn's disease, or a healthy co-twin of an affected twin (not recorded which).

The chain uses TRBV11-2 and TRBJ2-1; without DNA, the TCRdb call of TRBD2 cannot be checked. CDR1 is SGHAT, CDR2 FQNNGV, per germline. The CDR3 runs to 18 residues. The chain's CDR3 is CASSSGLAGGAGHNEQFF.

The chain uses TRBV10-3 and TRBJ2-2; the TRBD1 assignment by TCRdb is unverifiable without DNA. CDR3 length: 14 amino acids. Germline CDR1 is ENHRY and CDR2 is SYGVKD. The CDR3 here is CAITAGQNTGELFF.

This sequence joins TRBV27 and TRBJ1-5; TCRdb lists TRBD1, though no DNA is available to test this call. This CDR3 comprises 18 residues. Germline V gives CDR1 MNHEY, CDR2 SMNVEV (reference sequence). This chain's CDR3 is CASSTGTGRALGNQPQHF.

The CDR3 loop reads CATSLRGQGANEQFF. The chain is built from TRBV24-1 and TRBJ2-1; TCRdb gives TRBD1 as the D gene, but with no DNA this cannot be confirmed. The germline V gene encodes CDR1 KGHDR and CDR2 SFDVKD. The CDR3 runs 15 residues.

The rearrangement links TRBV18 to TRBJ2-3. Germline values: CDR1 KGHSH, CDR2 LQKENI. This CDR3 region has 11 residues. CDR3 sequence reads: CASSETDTQYF.

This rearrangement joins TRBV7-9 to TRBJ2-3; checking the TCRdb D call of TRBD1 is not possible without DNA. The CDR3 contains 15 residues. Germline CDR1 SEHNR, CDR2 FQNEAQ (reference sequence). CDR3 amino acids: CASSPAGAGTDTQYF.

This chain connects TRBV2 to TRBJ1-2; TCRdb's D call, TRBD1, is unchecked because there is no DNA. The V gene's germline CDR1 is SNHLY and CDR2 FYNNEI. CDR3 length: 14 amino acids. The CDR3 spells CASSLQGANYGYTF.

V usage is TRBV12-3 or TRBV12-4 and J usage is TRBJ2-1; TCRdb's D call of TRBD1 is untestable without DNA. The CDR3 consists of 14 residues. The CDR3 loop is CASSQGSATNEQFF.